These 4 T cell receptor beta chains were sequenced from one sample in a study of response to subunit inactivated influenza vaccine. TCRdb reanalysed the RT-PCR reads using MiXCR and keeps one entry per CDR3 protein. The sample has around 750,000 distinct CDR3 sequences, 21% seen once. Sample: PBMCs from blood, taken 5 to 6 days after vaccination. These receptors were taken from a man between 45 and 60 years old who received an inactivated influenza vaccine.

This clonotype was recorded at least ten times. CDR3 DNA: TGTGCCAGCAGTTCCAGGACAGGGGTGAAGTTGAGTGAGCAGTTCTTC. Translating gives CASSSRTGVKLSEQFF. The chain couples TRBV6-5 to TRBJ2-1; 9 nucleotides line up with TRBD1. Germline CDR1 and CDR2: MNHEY and SVGAGI. J lost 9 bases, V lost 4 bases, and 13 bases had no gene match. The CDR3 runs 16 residues.

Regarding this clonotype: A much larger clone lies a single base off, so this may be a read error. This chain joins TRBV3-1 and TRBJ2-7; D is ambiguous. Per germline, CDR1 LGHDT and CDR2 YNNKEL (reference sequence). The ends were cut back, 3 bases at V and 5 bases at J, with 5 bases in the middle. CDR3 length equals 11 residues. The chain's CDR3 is CASSHYNEQYF. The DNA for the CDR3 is TGTGCCAGCAGCCACTACAACGAGCAGTACTTC.

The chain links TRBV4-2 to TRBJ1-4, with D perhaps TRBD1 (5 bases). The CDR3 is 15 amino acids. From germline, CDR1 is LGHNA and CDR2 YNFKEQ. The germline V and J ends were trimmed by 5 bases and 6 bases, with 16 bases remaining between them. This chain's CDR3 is CASSNPGTEDEKLFF. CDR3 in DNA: TGTGCCAGCAGCAACCCCGGGACGGAGGATGAAAAACTGTTTTTT.

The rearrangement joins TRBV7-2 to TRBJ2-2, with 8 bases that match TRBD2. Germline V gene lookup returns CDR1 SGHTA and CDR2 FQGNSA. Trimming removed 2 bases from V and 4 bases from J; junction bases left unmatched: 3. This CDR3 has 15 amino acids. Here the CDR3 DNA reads TGTGCCAGCAGCTTAAAGCGGGGGACCACCGGGGAGCTGTTTTTT. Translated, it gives CASSLKRGTTGELFF.